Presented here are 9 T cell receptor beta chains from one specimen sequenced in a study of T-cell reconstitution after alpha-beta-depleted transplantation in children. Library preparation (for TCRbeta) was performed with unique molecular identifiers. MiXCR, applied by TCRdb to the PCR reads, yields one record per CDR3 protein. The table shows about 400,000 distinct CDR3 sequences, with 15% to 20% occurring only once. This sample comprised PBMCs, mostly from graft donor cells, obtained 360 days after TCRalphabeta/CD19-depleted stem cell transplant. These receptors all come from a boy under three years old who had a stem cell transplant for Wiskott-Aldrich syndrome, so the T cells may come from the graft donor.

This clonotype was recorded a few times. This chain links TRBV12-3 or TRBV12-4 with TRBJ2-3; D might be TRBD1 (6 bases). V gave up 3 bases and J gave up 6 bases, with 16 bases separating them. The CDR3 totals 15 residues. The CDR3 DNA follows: TGTGCCAGCAGTTTGGTTGCAGGGGCGCGTGATACGCAGTATTTT. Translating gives CASSLVAGARDTQYF.

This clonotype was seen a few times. The CDR3 bases are TGTGCCAGCAGCTTAGGGTGGGAGACCTACGAGCAGTACTTC. Its translation is CASSLGWETYEQYF. The rearrangement uses TRBV7-2 and TRBJ2-7; maybe TRBD2 (5 bases). CDR1 and CDR2 (germline): SGHTA, FQGNSA. This CDR3 is built from 14 residues. V was pared by 1 base and J by 2 bases, with 9 bases between.

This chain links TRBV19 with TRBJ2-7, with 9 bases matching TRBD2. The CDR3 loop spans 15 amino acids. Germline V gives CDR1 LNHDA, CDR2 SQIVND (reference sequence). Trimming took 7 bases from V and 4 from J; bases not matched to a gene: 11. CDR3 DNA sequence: TGTGCCAGTACGGACCTAGCGGGGCGGTCGTACGAGCAGTACTTC. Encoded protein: CASTDLAGRSYEQYF.

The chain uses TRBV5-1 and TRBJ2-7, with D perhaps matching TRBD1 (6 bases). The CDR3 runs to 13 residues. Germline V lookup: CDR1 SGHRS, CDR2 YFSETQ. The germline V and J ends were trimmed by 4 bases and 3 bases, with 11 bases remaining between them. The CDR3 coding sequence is TGCGCCAGCAGCAAGGACAGATTCTACGAGCAGTACTTC. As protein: CASSKDRFYEQYF.

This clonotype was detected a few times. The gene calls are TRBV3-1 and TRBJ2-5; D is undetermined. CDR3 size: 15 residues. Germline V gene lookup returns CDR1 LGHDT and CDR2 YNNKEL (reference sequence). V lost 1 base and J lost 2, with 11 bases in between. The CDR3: CASSQGVRDQETQYF. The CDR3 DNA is TGTGCCAGCAGCCAAGGGGTTAGGGATCAAGAGACCCAGTACTTC.

DNA for the CDR3: TGTGCCAGCAGCTCTGGGGCAGCCGGGCAGTTCTTC. Translation gives CASSSGAAGQFF. This rearrangement joins TRBV7-2 to TRBJ2-1, with D possibly matching TRBD1 (5 bases). Trimming left V 4 bases short and J 12 bases short, with 13 bases between. CDR3 size: 12 residues. Germline CDR1 reads SGHTA; CDR2 reads FQGNSA.

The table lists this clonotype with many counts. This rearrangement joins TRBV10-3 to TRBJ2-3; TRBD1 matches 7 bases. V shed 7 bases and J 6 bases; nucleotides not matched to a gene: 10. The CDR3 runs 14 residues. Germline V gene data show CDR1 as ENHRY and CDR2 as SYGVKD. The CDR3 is CAINAGGKGDTQYF. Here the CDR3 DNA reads TGTGCCATCAATGCAGGGGGAAAAGGGGATACGCAGTATTTT.

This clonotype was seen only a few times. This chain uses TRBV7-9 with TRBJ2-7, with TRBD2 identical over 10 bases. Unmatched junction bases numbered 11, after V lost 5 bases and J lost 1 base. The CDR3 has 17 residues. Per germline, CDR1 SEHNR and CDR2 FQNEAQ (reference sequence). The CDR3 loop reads CASSRGAGGLGSYEQYF. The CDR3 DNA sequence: TGTGCCAGCAGCCGAGGAGCGGGGGGGCTCGGATCCTACGAGCAGTACTTC.

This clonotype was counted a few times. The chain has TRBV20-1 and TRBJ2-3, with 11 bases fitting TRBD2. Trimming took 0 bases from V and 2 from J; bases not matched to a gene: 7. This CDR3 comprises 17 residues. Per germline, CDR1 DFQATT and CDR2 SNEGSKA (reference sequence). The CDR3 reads CSARDPLAGGHTDTQYF. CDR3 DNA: TGCAGTGCTAGAGATCCCTTAGCGGGAGGGCACACAGATACGCAGTATTTT.